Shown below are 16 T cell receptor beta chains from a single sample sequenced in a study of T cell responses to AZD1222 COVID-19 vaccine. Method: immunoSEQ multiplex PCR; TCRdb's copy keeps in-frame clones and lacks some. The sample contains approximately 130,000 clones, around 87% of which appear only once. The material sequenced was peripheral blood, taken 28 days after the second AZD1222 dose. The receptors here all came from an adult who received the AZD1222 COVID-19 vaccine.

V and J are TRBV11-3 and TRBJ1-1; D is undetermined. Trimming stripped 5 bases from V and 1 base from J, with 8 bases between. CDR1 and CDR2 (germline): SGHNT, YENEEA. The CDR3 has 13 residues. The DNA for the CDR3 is TGTGCCAGCAGCCACCGGGGGAACACTGAAGCTTTCTTT. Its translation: CASSHRGNTEAFF.

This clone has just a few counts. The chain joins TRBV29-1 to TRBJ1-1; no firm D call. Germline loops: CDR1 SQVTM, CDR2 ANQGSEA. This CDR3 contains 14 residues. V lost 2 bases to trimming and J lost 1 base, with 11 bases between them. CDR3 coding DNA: TGCAGCGTTGAACGATGGACGGGGAACACTGAAGCTTTCTTT. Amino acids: CSVERWTGNTEAFF.

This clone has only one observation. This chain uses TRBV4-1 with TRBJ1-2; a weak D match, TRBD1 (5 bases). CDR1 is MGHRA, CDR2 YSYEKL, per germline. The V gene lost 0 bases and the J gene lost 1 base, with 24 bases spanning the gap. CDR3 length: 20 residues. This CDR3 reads CASSQDFPGLLEWGNYGYTF. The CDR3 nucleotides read TGCGCCAGCAGCCAAGATTTCCCGGGACTTCTTGAATGGGGTAACTATGGCTACACCTTC.

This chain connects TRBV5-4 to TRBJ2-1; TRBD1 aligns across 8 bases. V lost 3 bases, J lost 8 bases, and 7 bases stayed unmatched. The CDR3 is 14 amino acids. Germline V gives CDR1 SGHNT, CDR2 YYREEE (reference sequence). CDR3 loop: CASSSWTGKDEQFF. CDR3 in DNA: TGTGCCAGCAGCTCGTGGACAGGGAAGGATGAGCAGTTCTTC.

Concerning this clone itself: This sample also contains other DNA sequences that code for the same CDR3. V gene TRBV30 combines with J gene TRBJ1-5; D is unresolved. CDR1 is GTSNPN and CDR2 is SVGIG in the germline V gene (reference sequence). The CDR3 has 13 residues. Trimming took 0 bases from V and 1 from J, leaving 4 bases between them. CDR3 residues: CAWSVLSNQPQHF. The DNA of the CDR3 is TGTGCCTGGAGTGTCCTGAGCAATCAGCCCCAGCATTTT.

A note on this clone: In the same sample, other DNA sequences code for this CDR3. The CDR3 region is CASSPGTGYEQYF. CDR3 nucleotides: TGTGCCAGCAGCCCCGGGACTGGCTACGAGCAGTACTTC. The gene calls are TRBV7-9 and TRBJ2-7, with a weak D call TRBD2 (6 bases). V gave up 5 bases and J gave up 3 bases, with 11 bases separating them. This CDR3 comprises 13 residues. Germline CDR1 reads SEHNR; CDR2 reads FQNEAQ (reference sequence). The full variable domain, completed using reference TRBV7-9 and TRBJ2-7, is DTGVSQNPRHKITKRGQNVTFRCDPISEHNRLYWYRQTLGQGPEFLTYFQNEAQLEKSRLLSDRFSAERPKGSFSTLEIQRTEQGDSAMYLCASSPGTGYEQYFGPGTRLTVT.

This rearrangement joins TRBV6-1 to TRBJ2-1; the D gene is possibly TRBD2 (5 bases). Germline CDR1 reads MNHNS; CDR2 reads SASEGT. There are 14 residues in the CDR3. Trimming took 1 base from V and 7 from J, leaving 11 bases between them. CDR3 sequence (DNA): TGTGCCAGCAGTGAAGGAGGGCGGTTGAATGAGCAGTTCTTC. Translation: CASSEGGRLNEQFF.

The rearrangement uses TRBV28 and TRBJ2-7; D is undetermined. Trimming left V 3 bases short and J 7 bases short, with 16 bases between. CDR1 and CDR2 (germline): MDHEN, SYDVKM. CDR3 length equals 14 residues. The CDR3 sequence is CASSLGLKSMEQYF. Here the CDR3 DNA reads TGTGCCAGCAGTTTGGGTCTGAAAAGCATGGAGCAGTACTTC.

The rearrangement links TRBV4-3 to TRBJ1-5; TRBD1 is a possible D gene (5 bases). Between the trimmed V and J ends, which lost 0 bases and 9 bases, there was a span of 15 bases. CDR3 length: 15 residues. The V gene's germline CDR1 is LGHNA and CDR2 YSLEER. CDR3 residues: CASSQEVQGGTPQHF. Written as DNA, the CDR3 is TGCGCCAGCAGCCAAGAGGTCCAGGGAGGGACGCCCCAGCATTTT.

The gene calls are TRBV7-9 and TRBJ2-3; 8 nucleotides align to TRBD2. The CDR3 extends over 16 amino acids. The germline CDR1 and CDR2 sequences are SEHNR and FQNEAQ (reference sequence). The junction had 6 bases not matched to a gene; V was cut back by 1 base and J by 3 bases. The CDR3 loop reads CASSLGGERGTDTQYF. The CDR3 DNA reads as TGTGCCAGCAGCTTAGGTGGCGAGCGGGGGACAGATACGCAGTATTTT.

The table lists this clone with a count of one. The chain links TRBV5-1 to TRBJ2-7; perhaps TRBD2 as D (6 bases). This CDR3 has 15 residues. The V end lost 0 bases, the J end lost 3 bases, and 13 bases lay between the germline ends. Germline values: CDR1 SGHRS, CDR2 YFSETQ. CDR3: CASSLAGDSNYEQYF. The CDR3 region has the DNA TGCGCCAGCAGCTTGGCGGGAGACAGTAACTACGAGCAGTACTTC.

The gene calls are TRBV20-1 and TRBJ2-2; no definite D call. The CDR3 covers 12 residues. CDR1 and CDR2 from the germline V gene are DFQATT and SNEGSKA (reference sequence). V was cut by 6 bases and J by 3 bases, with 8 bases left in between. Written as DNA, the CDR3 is TGCAGTGCCAGTGACTACACCGGGGAGCTGTTTTTT. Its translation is CSASDYTGELFF.

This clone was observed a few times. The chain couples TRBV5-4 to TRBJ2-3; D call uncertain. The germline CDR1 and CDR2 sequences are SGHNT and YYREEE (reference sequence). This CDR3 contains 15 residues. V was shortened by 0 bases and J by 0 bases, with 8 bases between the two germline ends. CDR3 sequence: CASSLDPPSTDTQYF. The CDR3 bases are TGTGCCAGCAGCTTGGACCCCCCCAGCACAGATACGCAGTATTTT.

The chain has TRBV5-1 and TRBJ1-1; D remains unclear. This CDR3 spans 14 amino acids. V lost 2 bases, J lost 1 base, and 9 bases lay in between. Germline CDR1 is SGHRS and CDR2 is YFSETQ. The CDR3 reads CASSFAGQNTEAFF. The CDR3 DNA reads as TGCGCCAGCAGCTTCGCAGGCCAGAACACTGAAGCTTTCTTT. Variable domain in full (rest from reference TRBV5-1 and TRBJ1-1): KAGVTQTPRYLIKTRGQQVTLSCSPISGHRSVSWYQQTPGQGLQFLFEYFSETQRNKGNFPGRFSGRQFSNSRSEMNVSTLELGDSALYLCASSFAGQNTEAFFGQGTRLTVV.

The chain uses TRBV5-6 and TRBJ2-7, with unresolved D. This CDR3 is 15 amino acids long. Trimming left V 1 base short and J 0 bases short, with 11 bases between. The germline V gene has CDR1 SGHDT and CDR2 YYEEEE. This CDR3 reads CASSLLGRSSYEQYF. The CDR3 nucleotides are TGTGCCAGCAGCTTGTTAGGGCGAAGCTCCTACGAGCAGTACTTC.

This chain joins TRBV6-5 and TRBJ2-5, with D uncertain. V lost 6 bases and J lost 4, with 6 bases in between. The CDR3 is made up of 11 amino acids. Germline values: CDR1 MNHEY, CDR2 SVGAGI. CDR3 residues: CASRNIETQYF. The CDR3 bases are TGTGCCAGCAGAAATATAGAGACCCAGTACTTC.